The T cell receptor beta chain under discussion was sequenced for a study of cytomegalovirus exposure and HLA in healthy donors. Findings and limits, study-wide: Common viral pathogens (according to a later analysis) appeared linked to several of the most significant clusters. Rare TCR sequences predominated, though certain public TCRs were found in many donors. TCR beta chains associated with HLA were, in a later analysis, more clonally expanded than equally common others.

Notes on this clone: Its antigen is unknown.

PCR primers comprised 60 Vbeta and 13 Jbeta primers. Measured with immunoSEQ multiplex PCR; TCRdb has only the in-frame clones, and not every one. This sample has some 200,000 clones; 80% to 85% occur once, and the top ten carry approximately 0.74%. The donors, nominally healthy at sampling, likely had unrecorded immune exposures. This TCR was sampled from a young woman in good health and CMV-seronegative. The material sequenced was PBMCs.

The CDR3 region has the DNA TGTGCCAGCAGTGCTATAGGAGGGCCAAGTGAAAAACTGTTTTTT. Translated: CASSAIGGPSEKLFF. The chain recombines TRBV28 with TRBJ1-4; D gene uncertain. Germline CDR1 MDHEN, CDR2 SYDVKM. The V gene lost 5 bases and the J gene lost 7 bases, with 17 bases spanning the gap. The CDR3 is 15 residues long.